Sequencing of this T cell receptor beta chain was carried out in a study of shared clonotypes between healthy human individuals. CD45RO-negative cells were positively selected for CCR7, leaving out terminally differentiated effector memory CD45RA+ cells. Per the germline V gene, CDR1 is LNHDA and CDR2 is SQIVND (reference sequence). The CDR3 contains 17 residues. Trimming cost V 2 bases and J 7 bases; bases outside gene matches: 8. Method: immunoSEQ multiplex PCR; TCRdb's copy keeps in-frame clones and lacks some. Of about 2.1 million clones listed, 93% are singletons. V is TRBV19 and J is TRBJ2-1; 13 nucleotides agree with TRBD2. This receptor was taken from a man younger than 35 in good health. Some clones in this sample may be carry-over from other donors' samples. Sequenced material: naive CD8+ T cells from PBMCs. This chain's CDR3 is CASSIYTGTSGENEQFF. Here the CDR3 DNA reads TGTGCCAGTAGTATATACACCGGGACTAGCGGGGAAAATGAGCAGTTCTTC.